Sequencing of this T cell receptor (beta chain) was carried out in a study of early T cells in non-severe SARS-CoV-2 infection. About the research overall: RNA in bulk from unsorted whole blood was sequenced, and chains were unpaired. Study-level findings and limits: Using VDJdb, the matching emphasized anti-spike CD8 responses while missing private and CD4 specificities.

Ten or more counts support this clonotype. Its antigen is still unknown. Germline V gene data show CDR1 as SGHTA and CDR2 as FQGNSA. This CDR3 region has 17 residues. With 3 bases clipped from V and 3 bases from J, the junction kept 7 bases outside the gene matches. Molecules of cDNA were individually given unique molecular identifiers that were attached to them. TCRdb itself ran the 5' RACE reads through MiXCR, one entry per CDR3 protein. The table records fewer than 100,000 distinct CDR3 sequences, 5% to 7% of them present only once. Sequencing input: whole blood. This chain uses TRBV7-2 with TRBJ2-6; TRBD1 aligns across 8 bases. The source of this sequence is an adult who was a healthcare worker with PCR-confirmed SARS-CoV-2 infection or an uninfected control (not recorded which). CDR3 loop: CASSFGQGGFGANVLTF. The DNA for the CDR3 is TGTGCCAGCAGCTTCGGACAGGGTGGCTTTGGGGCCAACGTCCTGACTTTC.